This T cell receptor beta chain was recovered during a study of beta chain features in type 1 diabetes. Study background: All samples together contributed 107,917,701 sorted cells for examination. Regarding the study as a whole: Researchers report that Type 1 diabetes patients had moderately but significantly shorter TCRB CDR3s across all four CD4+ subsets.

The sequenced template was cDNA made from the entire isolated RNA. The assay was immunoSEQ multiplex PCR, and TCRdb's table has in-frame clones only and misses some. The sample lists about 340,000 clones, 9.3% occurring once. At least ten counts were recorded for this clone. Its antigen is undetermined. V shed 3 bases and J 4 bases; nucleotides not matched to a gene: 5. CDR1 SGDLS and CDR2 YYNGEE come from the germline V gene. The CDR3 runs 15 residues. The V and J genes are TRBV9 and TRBJ2-7; TRBD1 aligns across 12 bases. Specimen: central memory CD4+ T cells from blood. The sequence was collected from a man aged 30 to 39 with type 1 diabetes. CDR3 sequence: CASSEGQGARYEQYF. DNA for the CDR3: TGTGCCAGCAGCGAGGGACAGGGGGCTCGGTACGAGCAGTACTTC.